The 28 T cell receptor beta chains below were found in one sample sequenced in a study of cytomegalovirus exposure and HLA in healthy donors. Both 60 Vbeta primers and 13 Jbeta primers went into the PCR. Profiling relied on immunoSEQ multiplex PCR, and the TCRdb table lists in-frame clones only, not all of them. The sample includes 150,000 to 250,000 clones, around three quarters of them seen just once. Source material: PBMCs. These receptors originate from a man aged 25-40 years in good health and CMV-seronegative.

This chain links TRBV6-6 with TRBJ2-7; 7 nucleotides line up with TRBD1. The CDR3 spans 13 residues. Germline V gene lookup returns CDR1 MNHNY and CDR2 SVGAGI (reference sequence). Germline trimming cut 3 bases from V and 2 bases from J; bases unmatched to any gene: 1. CDR3 coding DNA: TGTGCCAGCAGTTATGACAGGGCCTACGAGCAGTACTTC. This gives the protein CASSYDRAYEQYF.

Points on this clone: This same CDR3 is encoded by further DNA sequences in the sample. V gene TRBV15 combines with J gene TRBJ2-7; maybe TRBD1 (5 bases). Germline V gives CDR1 LNHNV, CDR2 YYDKDF (reference sequence). Trimming removed 0 bases from V and 0 bases from J, with 6 bases in between. The CDR3 is made up of 14 amino acids. CDR3: CATSRDRASYEQYF. The CDR3 coding sequence is TGTGCCACCAGCAGAGACAGGGCCTCCTACGAGCAGTACTTC.

On this clone itself: At one end the junction does not follow the germline gene, possibly because of a read error. The V and J genes are TRBV9 and TRBJ2-7; D remains unclear. CDR1 and CDR2 from the germline V gene are SGDLS and YYNGEE. The CDR3 contains 9 residues. CDR3: CATKTYTDF. The CDR3 DNA reads as TGTGCCACCAAGACGTACACAGACTTC. Variable domain in full (rest from reference TRBV9 and TRBJ2-7): DSGVTQTPKHLITATGQRVTLRCSPRSGDLSVYWYQQSLDQGLQFLIQYYNGEERAKGNILERFSAQQFPDLHSELNLSSLELGDSALYFCATKTYTDFGPGTRLTVT.

V gene TRBV5-1 combines with J gene TRBJ2-7, with a possible D match to TRBD2 (6 bases). CDR1 is SGHRS and CDR2 is YFSETQ in the germline V gene. This CDR3 has 14 residues. Trimming took off 4 bases at V and 3 bases at J, with 14 bases between the two ends. CDR3 in amino acids: CASSLTSSYYEQYF. The CDR3 bases are TGCGCCAGCAGCCTTACTAGCAGCTACTACGAGCAGTACTTC.

CDR3 DNA sequence: TGTGCCAGTAGTATCGGGAGGGCCGACGTGGAGACCCAGTACTTC. Protein sequence: CASSIGRADVETQYF. The chain joins TRBV19 to TRBJ2-5; 8 bases are shared with TRBD2. Trimming cost V 3 bases and J 5 bases; bases outside gene matches: 8. The CDR3 sequence is 15 residues long. Germline V CDR1 and CDR2: LNHDA, SQIVND (reference sequence).

The chain links TRBV27 to TRBJ2-7; 7 positions agree with TRBD1. Trimming cost V 5 bases and J 5 bases; bases outside gene matches: 15. Germline CDR1 MNHEY, CDR2 SMNVEV (reference sequence). The CDR3 totals 16 residues. CDR3 loop: CASSQNRGTRMNEQYF. CDR3 DNA: TGTGCCAGCAGTCAGAACAGGGGAACAAGGATGAACGAGCAGTACTTC.

The chain joins TRBV6-5 to TRBJ2-1, with unresolved D. In germline, CDR1 is MNHEY, CDR2 SVGAGI. Trimming pared 2 bases from V and 1 base from J, leaving 6 bases between. The CDR3 covers 14 residues. CDR3 sequence reads: CASSYTDSYNEQFF. CDR3 DNA: TGTGCCAGCAGTTACACAGATTCCTACAATGAGCAGTTCTTC.

This clone was detected a few times. V gene TRBV2 combines with J gene TRBJ1-5; possibly TRBD1 for D (6 bases). The V end lost 2 bases, the J end lost 0 bases, and 8 bases lay between the germline ends. The CDR3 is made up of 15 amino acids. In germline, CDR1 is SNHLY, CDR2 FYNNEI. CDR3 protein: CASSEPDSSNQPQHF. CDR3 nucleotides: TGTGCCAGCAGTGAACCGGACAGTAGCAATCAGCCCCAGCATTTT.

In nucleotides, the CDR3 is TGTGCCAGCAGTTTAGCCTCGGGACAGAACTACAATGAGCAGTTCTTC. As protein: CASSLASGQNYNEQFF. This rearrangement joins TRBV27 to TRBJ2-1; 7 positions match TRBD1. Trimming at V came to 2 bases and at J to 3 bases, leaving 7 bases not matched to a gene. Germline V gene data show CDR1 as MNHEY and CDR2 as SMNVEV (reference sequence). CDR3 length equals 16 residues.

Worth noting for this clone: The junction shows a germline mismatch at one end, possibly a read error. The sample has other DNA sequences that encode this CDR3 too. The gene calls are TRBV5-4 and TRBJ2-7; 8 bases align to TRBD2. From germline, CDR1 is SGHNT and CDR2 YYREEE (reference sequence). This CDR3 has 13 amino acids. CDR3 sequence: CASSLAPSGWLDF. In DNA, the CDR3 is TGTGCCAGCAGCTTGGCGCCTAGCGGGTGGCTGGACTTC.

The gene calls are TRBV9 and TRBJ2-3; D is possibly TRBD2 (7 bases). Trimming pared 4 bases from V and 6 bases from J, leaving 18 bases between. The CDR3 consists of 15 residues. Germline V gives CDR1 SGDLS, CDR2 YYNGEE. The CDR3 bases are TGTGCCAGCAGCTGGGGGGGGCGGGAAGGGGATACGCAGTATTTT. Translation gives CASSWGGREGDTQYF.

V usage is TRBV6-4 and J usage is TRBJ2-1; D might be TRBD2 (6 bases). CDR3 length: 15 amino acids. V lost 6 bases and J 1 base, leaving 13 bases between the germline ends. CDR1 and CDR2 (germline): MRHNA, SNTAGT. The CDR3 DNA reads TGTGCCAGCAGCCCCAAGAGCGGGTCCTACAATGAGCAGTTCTTC. Translated: CASSPKSGSYNEQFF.

V usage is TRBV2 and J usage is TRBJ2-1; TRBD2 matches 9 bases. Trimming at V came to 6 bases and at J to 3 bases, leaving 3 bases not matched to a gene. This CDR3 region has 14 residues. Germline CDR1 SNHLY, CDR2 FYNNEI. The CDR3 DNA reads TGTGCCAGCAGGACTAGCGGCGTCTACAATGAGCAGTTCTTC. This codes for CASRTSGVYNEQFF.

The rearrangement joins TRBV7-8 to TRBJ2-1; 10 bases fit TRBD2. The CDR3 extends over 16 amino acids. Germline trimming cut 5 bases from V and 8 bases from J; bases unmatched to any gene: 12. Germline V CDR1 and CDR2: SGHVS, FQNEAQ. The CDR3 loop reads CASSPIASGRADEQFF. The CDR3 DNA reads TGTGCCAGCAGCCCCATTGCCAGCGGGAGGGCCGATGAGCAGTTCTTC.

This clone was picked up a small number of times. The chain is built from TRBV11-3 and TRBJ2-1; 13 nucleotides align to TRBD2. Germline CDR1 and CDR2: SGHNT and YENEEA. J lost 10 bases, V lost 1 base, and 4 bases had no gene match. This CDR3 has 15 amino acids. The CDR3 loop reads CASSLGGLAGVEQFF. In DNA, the CDR3 is TGTGCCAGCAGCTTAGGAGGACTAGCGGGAGTGGAGCAGTTCTTC.

The chain is built from TRBV9 and TRBJ2-5; 13 bases are shared with TRBD2. The CDR3 spans 18 residues. Per germline, CDR1 SGDLS and CDR2 YYNGEE. Unmatched junction bases numbered 8, after V lost 1 base and J lost 2 bases. CDR3 coding DNA: TGTGCCAGCAGCGTACGCTCCGGGACTAGCGGGATTCAAGAGACCCAGTACTTC. Its protein product is CASSVRSGTSGIQETQYF.

The chain combines TRBV2 with TRBJ2-7, with D possibly being TRBD1 (7 bases). CDR1 is SNHLY and CDR2 is FYNNEI in the germline V gene. Deletions cut 4 bases from V and 0 bases from J, with 13 bases between. The CDR3 runs 15 residues. CDR3 DNA sequence: TGTGCCAGCAGTGGCGGGACAGCTAGCTCCTACGAGCAGTACTTC. Its translation: CASSGGTASSYEQYF.

V and J are TRBV9 and TRBJ1-5, with 9 bases lining up with TRBD1. Per the germline V gene, CDR1 is SGDLS and CDR2 is YYNGEE. After removal of 3 bases from V and 6 bases from J, the junction contained 16 bases not matched to a gene. The CDR3 has 18 amino acids. The CDR3 region has the DNA TGTGCCAGCAGCGCCCTCCGACCTGGGACAGGGATTAGTCAGCCCCAGCATTTT. Encoded protein: CASSALRPGTGISQPQHF.

This clone was seen a single time. The chain combines TRBV6-5 with TRBJ2-7; the match to TRBD1 covers 7 bases. The CDR3 contains 14 residues. Germline V gives CDR1 MNHEY, CDR2 SVGAGI. Germline trimming cut 4 bases from V and 2 bases from J; bases unmatched to any gene: 5. The chain's CDR3 is CASSLQGTTYEQYF. The CDR3 DNA sequence: TGTGCCAGCAGTTTACAGGGGACGACCTACGAGCAGTACTTC.

V usage is TRBV29-1 and J usage is TRBJ1-2, with a weak D call TRBD1 (5 bases). Germline V lookup: CDR1 SQVTM, CDR2 ANQGSEA. This CDR3 spans 12 amino acids. V was trimmed by 4 bases and J by 8 bases, leaving 14 bases between them. Here the CDR3 reads CSVVSGGEGYTF. The CDR3 DNA sequence: TGCAGCGTTGTGTCCGGGGGAGAAGGCTACACCTTC.

This chain joins TRBV6-6 and TRBJ2-5, with unresolved D. The CDR3 contains 15 residues. In germline, CDR1 is MNHNY, CDR2 SVGAGI (reference sequence). Between the trimmed V and J ends, which lost 6 bases and 2 bases, there was a span of 16 bases. The CDR3 nucleotides read TGTGCCAGCAGCTACCTCTTCACGGAGCAAGAGACCCAGTACTTC. Protein product: CASSYLFTEQETQYF.

This chain connects TRBV6-5 to TRBJ2-1; 7 bases map to TRBD2. J gave up 10 bases and V 9 bases, and 12 bases lay outside the gene matches. From germline, CDR1 is MNHEY and CDR2 SVGAGI. The CDR3 consists of 13 residues. The CDR3 sequence is CASKRDGPGEQFF. The CDR3 DNA is TGTGCCAGTAAGCGGGATGGGCCGGGGGAGCAGTTCTTC.

V and J are TRBV5-6 and TRBJ2-7; D gene ambiguous. V lost 2 bases to trimming and J lost 0 bases, with 9 bases between them. Germline V gives CDR1 SGHDT, CDR2 YYEEEE. The CDR3 runs 14 residues. The CDR3 nucleotides read TGTGCCAGCAGCTTAGCTAGGAACTCCTACGAGCAGTACTTC. It is translated as CASSLARNSYEQYF.

The chain uses TRBV6-1 and TRBJ1-4; weak D call: TRBD1 (6 bases). The germline V gene has CDR1 MNHNS and CDR2 SASEGT. V lost 6 bases and J lost 8, with 19 bases in between. The CDR3 is made up of 15 amino acids. The CDR3, as DNA: TGTGCCAGCAGGGCGACAGGTTTGACTCAGGAAAAACTGTTTTTT. Its protein product is CASRATGLTQEKLFF.

The gene calls are TRBV9 and TRBJ1-3; the D gene is possibly TRBD1 (5 bases). Germline V gene data show CDR1 as SGDLS and CDR2 as YYNGEE. The length of the CDR3 is 14 residues. The V end was cut by 7 bases, the J end by 2 bases, with 13 bases between. This chain's CDR3 is CASREGWAGNTIYF. The CDR3, as DNA: TGTGCCAGCCGGGAGGGGTGGGCTGGAAACACCATATATTTT.

This clone was counted between two and nine times. The chain links TRBV4-1 to TRBJ2-2; 7 bases match TRBD1. This CDR3 contains 16 residues. Trimming took 5 bases from V and 1 from J; bases not matched to a gene: 7. CDR1 and CDR2 (germline): MGHRA, YSYEKL. CDR3 sequence reads: CASSGRDRRNTGELFF. In DNA form, the CDR3 reads TGCGCCAGCAGCGGCCGGGACAGAAGGAACACCGGGGAGCTGTTTTTT.

In its sample, this clone was seen a few times. The chain uses TRBV10-2 and TRBJ1-1; 10 nucleotides agree with TRBD1. The CDR3 sequence is 16 residues long. V dropped 2 bases and J dropped 0; count of bases not matched to a gene: 3. CDR1 and CDR2 from the germline V gene are WSHSY and SAAADI. In DNA form, the CDR3 reads TGCGCCAGCAGTGAGAGGGACAGGGGCGTGAACACTGAAGCTTTCTTT. It yields the protein CASSERDRGVNTEAFF.

There are a few counts of this clone. This chain uses TRBV5-4 with TRBJ2-7, with TRBD1 as a possible D gene (6 bases). Per the germline V gene, CDR1 is SGHNT and CDR2 is YYREEE (reference sequence). V lost 0 bases and J 3 bases, leaving 13 bases between the germline ends. This CDR3 has 15 residues. The CDR3 sequence: CASSLGAGDFYEQYF. For the CDR3, the DNA is TGTGCCAGCAGCTTGGGGGCAGGGGATTTCTACGAGCAGTACTTC.